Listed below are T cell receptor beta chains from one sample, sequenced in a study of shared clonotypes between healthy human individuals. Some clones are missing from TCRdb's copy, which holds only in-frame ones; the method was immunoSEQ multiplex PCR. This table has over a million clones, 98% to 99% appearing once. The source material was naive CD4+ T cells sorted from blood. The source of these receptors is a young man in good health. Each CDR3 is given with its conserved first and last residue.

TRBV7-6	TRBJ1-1	CASSLGRQGPTEAFF
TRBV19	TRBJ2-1	CASSIWAIQGHNEQFF
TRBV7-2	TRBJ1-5	CASSFGSSIDGNQPQHF
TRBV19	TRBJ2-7	CASSHRGLFEQYF
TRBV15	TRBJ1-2	CATSRAPSGFNYGYTF
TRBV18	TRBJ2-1	CASSSLAGGWNEQFF
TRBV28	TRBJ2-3	CANPPPGTSGRESDTQYF
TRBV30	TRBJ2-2	CAWSVRGDGELFF
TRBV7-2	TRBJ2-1	CASSLAVSYNEQFF
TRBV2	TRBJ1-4	CASSEGGGVKLFF
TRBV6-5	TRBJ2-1	CASREGLAWNEQFF
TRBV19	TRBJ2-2	CASKPSRTLNTGELFF
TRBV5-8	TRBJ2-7	CASSSLGGREEQYF
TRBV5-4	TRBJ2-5	CASSHRDSLQETQYF
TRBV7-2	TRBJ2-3	CASSRLAGRTDTQYF
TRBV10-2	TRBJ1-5	CASGGTPNQPQHF
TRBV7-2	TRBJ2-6	CASSLAGSRISGANVLTF
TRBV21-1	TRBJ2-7	CASSKVLARYYEQYF
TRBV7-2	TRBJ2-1	CASSPVAGVDEQFF
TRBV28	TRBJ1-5	CASTYPGQPQHF
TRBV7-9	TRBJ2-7	CASSLTAGQFYEQYF
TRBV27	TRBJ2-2	CAGPNTGELFF
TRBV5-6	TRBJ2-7	CASSYIGLAGNYEQYF
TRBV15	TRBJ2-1	CATSKGLAGVSNEQFF
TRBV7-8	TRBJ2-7	CASSLAAATYEQYF
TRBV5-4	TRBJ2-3	CASSSGTSGKADTQYF
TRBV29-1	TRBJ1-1	CSVERSGNTEAFF
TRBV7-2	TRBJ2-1	CASSLVSGYNEQFF
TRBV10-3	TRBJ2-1	CAIREEGSYNEQFF
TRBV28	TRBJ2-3	CASSPLGRRTDTQYF
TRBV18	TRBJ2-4	CASSRQGGKNIQYF
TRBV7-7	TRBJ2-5	CASSPLSAARQETQYF
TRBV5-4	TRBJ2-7	CASSLGKNPSYEQYF
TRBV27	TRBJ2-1	CASSLFLGEVKQQFF
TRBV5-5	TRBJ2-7	CASSQLGRTYEQYF
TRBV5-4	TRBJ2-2	CASSSQGRAGELFF
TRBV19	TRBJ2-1	CASRQGPGSGNEQFF
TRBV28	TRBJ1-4	CASSSTHEKLFF
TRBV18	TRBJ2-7	CASSMKSSYEQYF
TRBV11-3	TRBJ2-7	CASSLVGGSAHEQYF
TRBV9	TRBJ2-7	CASSVEVGASSSYEQYF
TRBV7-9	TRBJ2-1	CASSLGRGGSTKHEQFF
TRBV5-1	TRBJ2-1	CASTEGTLSYNEQFF
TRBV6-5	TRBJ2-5	CASSYTAGPRKETQYF
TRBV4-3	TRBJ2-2	CASSQDRLTGELFF
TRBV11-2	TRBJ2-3	CASSPTTGSDTQYF
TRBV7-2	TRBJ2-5	CASSLRFGETQYF
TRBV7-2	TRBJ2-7	CASSPSLASIFSYEQYF
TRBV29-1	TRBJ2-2	CSVGLGARGNTGELFF
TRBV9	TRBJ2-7	CASSAGLAAFEQYF
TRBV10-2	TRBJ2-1	CASSPPGGTSFPNEQFF
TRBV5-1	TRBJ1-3	CASSLIPEGFGNTIYF